Below are 27 T cell receptor beta chains sequenced from a single sample in a study of T-cell reconstitution after alpha-beta-depleted transplantation in children. Unique molecular identifiers were used in preparing the TCRbeta library. TCRdb reanalysed the PCR reads using MiXCR and keeps one entry per CDR3 protein. The data show about 580,000 distinct CDR3 sequences, with approximately 22% seen just once and 12% to 15% held by the top ten. Sequencing was performed on PBMCs, mostly from graft donor cells, taken 360 days after TCRalphabeta/CD19-depleted stem cell transplant. All receptors derive from a boy under two years old who had a stem cell transplant for acute myeloid leukemia, so the T cells may come from the graft donor.

This clonotype showed up just a few times. The J gene is TRBJ2-4, the V gene TRBV6-2 or TRBV6-3; 11 bases are a match to TRBD2. Trimming at V came to 2 bases and at J to 6 bases, leaving 3 bases not matched to a gene. Germline CDR1 and CDR2: MNHEY and SVGEGT. CDR3 length: 15 residues. CDR3 in amino acids: CASSYAGTSGNIQYF. The CDR3 DNA follows: TGTGCCAGCAGTTACGCCGGGACTAGCGGAAACATTCAGTACTTC.

This clonotype was recorded many times. The chain combines TRBV5-5 with TRBJ2-5; TRBD2 aligns across 7 bases. The germline CDR1 and CDR2 sequences are SGHKS and YYEKEE (reference sequence). The CDR3 has 16 amino acids. V lost 5 bases, J lost 0 bases, and 10 bases stayed unmatched. The CDR3: CASSQPSGVYQETQYF. The DNA of the CDR3 is TGTGCCAGCAGTCAACCAAGCGGGGTGTACCAAGAGACCCAGTACTTC.

In its sample, this clonotype was seen a few times. CDR3 sequence: CASSLIAGSYEQYF. The CDR3 DNA reads as TGTGCCAGCAGCTTAATAGCAGGTTCCTACGAGCAGTACTTC. The chain uses TRBV7-3 and TRBJ2-7; D remains unclear. Germline V gives CDR1 SGHTA, CDR2 FQGTGA. The CDR3 is 14 amino acids. The ends were cut back, 1 base at V and 1 base at J, with 8 bases in the middle.

The chain joins TRBV7-2 to TRBJ2-5; maybe TRBD1 (5 bases). This CDR3 spans 14 amino acids. The V and J ends lost 5 bases and 0 bases respectively, with 10 bases between them. Germline loops: CDR1 SGHTA, CDR2 FQGNSA. CDR3 amino acids: CASSKWTHQETQYF. CDR3 nucleotides: TGTGCCAGCAGCAAGTGGACACACCAAGAGACCCAGTACTTC.

On this clonotype itself: The missing conserved phenylalanine or tryptophan at the end of this CDR3 makes a read error likely. The gene calls are TRBV20-1 and TRBJ1-1; D call uncertain. In germline, CDR1 is DFQATT, CDR2 SNEGSKA (reference sequence). V was cut by 1 base and J by 7 bases, with 16 bases left in between. This CDR3 has 14 amino acids. The CDR3: CSARVDGPRGEAFV. In nucleotides, the CDR3 is TGCAGTGCTAGAGTGGACGGCCCCAGAGGTGAAGCTTTCGTT.

The chain carries TRBV6-1 and TRBJ1-5, with D possibly being TRBD1 (6 bases). Germline CDR1 reads MNHNS; CDR2 reads SASEGT. The CDR3 totals 14 residues. Trimming shortened V by 10 bases and J by 3 bases, and 16 bases separated the two germline ends. The CDR3 bases are TGTGCCACCCGCGAAACAGGGTTCAATCAGCCCCAGCATTTT. Its translation is CATRETGFNQPQHF.

The chain joins TRBV3-1 to TRBJ2-1; 9 nucleotides agree with TRBD1. The germline CDR1 and CDR2 sequences are LGHDT and YNNKEL (reference sequence). V dropped 5 bases and J dropped 8; count of bases not matched to a gene: 4. The CDR3 is 13 residues long. The DNA for the CDR3 is TGTGCCAGCAGCACGGACAGGGGATATGAGCAGTTCTTC. Protein: CASSTDRGYEQFF.

This clonotype has just a few counts. The chain couples TRBV24-1 to TRBJ1-1; 8 bases align to TRBD1. Germline CDR1 reads KGHDR; CDR2 reads SFDVKD. CDR3 length: 14 amino acids. The trim removed 2 bases at V and 9 bases at J, leaving 7 bases unmatched. CDR3: CATSDSQGASKAFF. As DNA, the CDR3 is TGTGCCACCAGTGATTCGCAGGGGGCTTCGAAAGCTTTCTTT.

This clonotype was picked up a small number of times. This chain links TRBV7-2 with TRBJ2-3; 7 bases map to TRBD2. CDR1 is SGHTA and CDR2 is FQGNSA in the germline V gene. V shed 3 bases, J shed 3 bases, and the junction held 6 bases outside the gene matches. The CDR3 is 15 amino acids. The CDR3 is CASSFRKRGTDTQYF. The CDR3, as DNA: TGTGCCAGCAGCTTCCGAAAGCGGGGTACAGATACGCAGTATTTT. The full variable domain, rest sourced from reference TRBV7-2 and TRBJ2-3, is GAGVSQSPSNKVTEKGKDVELRCDPISGHTALYWYRQSLGQGLEFLIYFQGNSAPDKSGLPSDRFSAERTGGSVSTLTIQRTQQEDSAVYLCASSFRKRGTDTQYFGPGTRLTVL.

This clonotype was picked up a small number of times. V and J are TRBV29-1 and TRBJ1-4; maybe TRBD1 (5 bases). The CDR3 sequence is 19 residues long. Per germline, CDR1 SQVTM and CDR2 ANQGSEA. The V gene lost 4 bases and the J gene lost 2 bases, with 26 bases spanning the gap. The CDR3 loop reads CSVVGARDAAGLTNEKLFF. CDR3 bases: TGCAGCGTTGTGGGCGCGCGGGACGCCGCAGGGTTGACTAATGAAAAACTGTTTTTT.

CDR3 sequence: CSVYSSTDHYGYTF. The CDR3 DNA reads as TGCAGCGTTTATTCCTCGACGGACCACTATGGCTACACCTTC. The chain couples TRBV29-1 to TRBJ1-2; the D is unclear. From germline, CDR1 is SQVTM and CDR2 ANQGSEA. The CDR3 spans 14 residues. V gave up 5 bases and J gave up 3 bases, with 16 bases separating them.

This clonotype has only a few counts. The rearrangement joins TRBV20-1 to TRBJ1-5; no clear D. This CDR3 has 13 residues. Trimming removed 3 bases from V and 6 bases from J, with 12 bases in between. CDR1 DFQATT and CDR2 SNEGSKA come from the germline V gene (reference sequence). In nucleotides, the CDR3 is TGCAGTGCTAGGCGGGGTTCCGGTCAGCCCCAGCATTTT. Amino acid sequence: CSARRGSGQPQHF.

Many counts were recorded for this clonotype. The chain couples TRBV12-3 or TRBV12-4 to TRBJ2-2; weak D call: TRBD2 (5 bases). The CDR3 totals 17 residues. V was cut by 5 bases and J by 5 bases, with 21 bases left in between. CDR3 in amino acids: CASSPTPEGPRTGELFF. The CDR3 DNA follows: TGTGCCAGCAGTCCCACCCCAGAGGGCCCCAGGACCGGGGAGCTGTTTTTT.

The table lists this clonotype with many counts. This chain uses TRBV6-5 with TRBJ2-5; D not certain. The germline V and J ends were trimmed by 2 bases and 6 bases, with 7 bases remaining between them. The germline gives CDR1 MNHEY, CDR2 SVGAGI. CDR3 length: 12 residues. The CDR3 coding sequence is TGTGCCAGCAGTTACAATGATAAGACCCAGTACTTC. Its protein is CASSYNDKTQYF.

This clonotype came up a few times. The V gene is TRBV4-3, the J gene TRBJ2-1; 8 nucleotides align to TRBD1. Trimming cost V 5 bases and J 2 bases; bases outside gene matches: 11. The CDR3 is 17 residues long. Germline V gene lookup returns CDR1 LGHNA and CDR2 YSLEER. The CDR3 here is CASSYKRTGYPYNEQFF. The CDR3 DNA follows: TGCGCCAGCAGCTACAAGAGGACAGGGTACCCCTACAATGAGCAGTTCTTC.

This rearrangement joins TRBV5-1 to TRBJ1-1; D is perhaps TRBD1 (5 bases). Germline CDR1 is SGHRS and CDR2 is YFSETQ. The CDR3 spans 16 residues. V lost 0 bases, J lost 3 bases, and 15 bases lay in between. The CDR3 DNA is TGCGCCAGCAGCTTGGAACGCGGGGGAGGTGACACTGAAGCTTTCTTT. Amino acid sequence: CASSLERGGGDTEAFF.

This clonotype was seen a handful of times. The chain has TRBV25-1 and TRBJ1-4; 8 bases match TRBD1. CDR1 is MGHDK, CDR2 SYGVNS, per germline. This CDR3 contains 16 residues. J was trimmed by 5 bases and V by 6 bases; bases with no gene match: 11. CDR3 in amino acids: CASRLGRDRWNEKLFF. The CDR3 nucleotides are TGTGCCAGCAGATTAGGTCGGGACAGGTGGAATGAAAAACTGTTTTTT.

The chain employs TRBV20-1 and TRBJ2-7, with 9 nucleotides matching TRBD1. Losses at the gene ends were 6 bases for V and 5 bases for J; bases not matched to a gene: 11. CDR3 length: 14 amino acids. Germline V gene sequence: CDR1 DFQATT, CDR2 SNEGSKA (reference sequence). The CDR3 is CSAEQGAGVNEQYV. In nucleotides, the CDR3 is TGCAGTGCGGAACAGGGGGCCGGGGTTAACGAGCAGTACGTC.

There are a few counts of this clonotype. The rearrangement uses TRBV24-1 and TRBJ2-4; 11 positions agree with TRBD1. The CDR3 is made up of 15 amino acids. Germline V CDR1 and CDR2: KGHDR, SFDVKD. V lost 3 bases to trimming and J lost 7 bases; unmatched junction nucleotides: 4. The CDR3 DNA sequence: TGTGCCACCAGTGATCCCCGGACAGGGGGCAACATTCAGTACTTC. It translates to CATSDPRTGGNIQYF.

This clonotype was seen a handful of times. Relative to the germline gene, one junction end is altered; a read error may explain this. V is TRBV6-2 or TRBV6-3 and J is TRBJ1-5, with no clear D. The CDR3 runs to 12 residues. CDR1 and CDR2 (germline): MNHEY, SVGEGT. The CDR3 DNA sequence: TGTGCCAGCGGTTATAGCAATCAGCCCCAGCATTTT. Its protein product is CASGYSNQPQHF.

This clonotype turned up a few times. The V and J genes are TRBV20-1 and TRBJ2-5; D not certain. The CDR3 has 12 amino acids. Germline CDR1 DFQATT, CDR2 SNEGSKA (reference sequence). Trimming shortened V by 0 bases and J by 5 bases, and 7 bases separated the two germline ends. The CDR3 sequence is CSARDILETQYF. DNA for the CDR3: TGCAGTGCTAGAGACATACTGGAGACCCAGTACTTC.

This clonotype was counted a few times. The genes are TRBV20-1 and TRBJ1-5, with 7 bases lining up with TRBD1. The germline gives CDR1 DFQATT, CDR2 SNEGSKA (reference sequence). The CDR3 has 14 amino acids. Trimming cost V 0 bases and J 3 bases; bases outside gene matches: 2. The DNA of the CDR3 is TGCAGTGCTAGAGACGAGGGGGCCAATCAGCCCCAGCATTTT. Translating gives CSARDEGANQPQHF.

This clonotype was seen many times. The chain combines TRBV12-3 or TRBV12-4 with TRBJ1-5, with a tentative D call TRBD1 (6 bases). The V and J ends lost 7 bases and 2 bases respectively, with 12 bases between them. The CDR3 extends over 14 amino acids. CDR3 in amino acids: CASKQGYGNQPQHF. CDR3 DNA: TGTGCCAGCAAACAGGGTTATGGCAATCAGCCCCAGCATTTT.

The table lists this clonotype with many counts. CDR3 region: CSVEGTGGYYGYTF. The CDR3 bases are TGCAGCGTTGAAGGGACAGGGGGCTACTATGGCTACACCTTC. The chain combines TRBV29-1 with TRBJ1-2, with 11 bases aligning to TRBD1. The CDR3 has 14 amino acids. V shed 1 base, J shed 3 bases, and the junction held 1 base outside the gene matches. Germline CDR1 reads SQVTM; CDR2 reads ANQGSEA.

A remark on this clonotype: Possible read error: a much larger clone is one base away. Because it lacks the conserved phenylalanine or tryptophan at the end, this CDR3 is likely a read error. The DNA is omitted, as the CDR3 cannot be located on it reliably, and the CDR3 follows TCRdb's listing. This chain links TRBV12-3 or TRBV12-4 with TRBJ1-1; the DNA was not compared with TRBD1, the D call given in the table. Counting both end residues, the CDR3 totals 11 amino acids. The CDR3 loop reads CASSFGRDDCY.

V gene TRBV20-1 combines with J gene TRBJ1-2; 7 bases map to TRBD1. The CDR3 consists of 14 residues. The V and J ends lost 5 bases and 0 bases, in that order; junction bases with no gene match: 6. Germline assignment: CDR1 DFQATT and CDR2 SNEGSKA (reference sequence). This CDR3 is CSAPPGTANYGYTF. DNA of the CDR3: TGCAGTGCTCCCCCCGGGACAGCTAACTATGGCTACACCTTC.

The chain recombines TRBV20-1 with TRBJ2-3; D gene unclear. In germline, CDR1 is DFQATT, CDR2 SNEGSKA (reference sequence). The V and J ends lost 0 bases and 3 bases respectively, with 10 bases between them. This CDR3 has 14 residues. CDR3 amino acids: CSARDPSVTDTQYF. The CDR3 nucleotides read TGCAGTGCTAGAGATCCCTCGGTAACAGATACGCAGTATTTT.